This T cell receptor (beta chain) was sequenced for a study of cytomegalovirus exposure and HLA in healthy donors. Overall study context: The 90 to 150 validation repertoires, a later analysis reported, used the same platform as the 600 to 850 repertoires from the first cohort. Study results and caveats: Cytomegalovirus status was reportedly diagnosed by the classifier with high sensitivity and specificity. Cytomegalovirus-associated TCR beta chains were listed, numbering 150 to 200.

Sequenced by immunoSEQ multiplex PCR; TCRdb stores in-frame clones only, minus some. The table records some 340,000 clones, around 90% of them present only once. Regarding this clone: Antigen: not known.

The clonotype was recovered from a woman in her thirties in good health and CMV-seropositive. The sequencing input was PBMCs.

The DNA for the CDR3 is TGTGCCAGTAGTCAGGGGTTCGGGTACGAGCAGTACTTC. As protein: CASSQGFGYEQYF. The genes are TRBV19 and TRBJ2-7; perhaps TRBD1 as D (6 bases). The CDR3 runs to 13 residues. Germline CDR1 and CDR2: LNHDA and SQIVND (reference sequence). V dropped 5 bases and J dropped 4 bases, with 12 bases sitting between them.